These 14 T cell receptor beta chains were all obtained from the same sample, sequenced in a study of cytomegalovirus exposure and HLA in healthy donors. Both 60 Vbeta primers and 13 Jbeta primers went into the PCR. Profiling relied on immunoSEQ multiplex PCR, and the TCRdb table lists in-frame clones only, not all of them. The repertoire holds some 130,000 clones, about 80% seen once, with 1% in the top ten. Input material: PBMCs. These receptors came from a man between 40 and 49 years old in good health and CMV-seronegative.

The rearrangement links TRBV5-1 to TRBJ2-1; a possible D gene is TRBD2 (6 bases). Trimming cost V 3 bases and J 1 base, with 11 bases left between them. CDR1 SGHRS and CDR2 YFSETQ come from the germline V gene. The CDR3 is 15 residues long. CDR3 in amino acids: CASSWGVASYNEQFF. In nucleotides, the CDR3 is TGCGCCAGCAGCTGGGGGGTGGCGTCCTACAATGAGCAGTTCTTC.

The gene calls are TRBV7-9 and TRBJ1-1; D remains ambiguous. V was shortened by 4 bases and J by 0 bases, with 12 bases between the two germline ends. This CDR3 is built from 15 residues. Germline V gene data show CDR1 as SEHNR and CDR2 as FQNEAQ (reference sequence). The CDR3 is CASSSQAQMNTEAFF. CDR3 bases: TGTGCCAGCAGCTCCCAGGCACAAATGAACACTGAAGCTTTCTTT. The full variable domain, with the rest looked up from reference TRBV7-9 and TRBJ1-1, is DTGVSQNPRHKITKRGQNVTFRCDPISEHNRLYWYRQTLGQGPEFLTYFQNEAQLEKSRLLSDRFSAERPKGSFSTLEIQRTEQGDSAMYLCASSSQAQMNTEAFFGQGTRLTVV.

V is TRBV7-2 and J is TRBJ1-1; TRBD1 matches at 8 bases. The CDR3 totals 18 residues. V was pared by 3 bases and J by 0 bases, with 12 bases of the junction left unmatched. Per germline, CDR1 SGHTA and CDR2 FQGNSA. Here the CDR3 DNA reads TGTGCCAGCAGCTTTCCGGGACAGGAACATTTCATGAACACTGAAGCTTTCTTT. Amino acid sequence: CASSFPGQEHFMNTEAFF.

The CDR3 sequence is CASSGPGETDTQYF. The CDR3 DNA sequence: TGTGCCAGCAGTGGGCCGGGAGAGACAGATACGCAGTATTTT. The chain has TRBV2 and TRBJ2-3; a weak D match, TRBD2 (6 bases). CDR3 size: 14 residues. The V gene lost 4 bases and the J gene lost 3 bases, with 11 bases spanning the gap. CDR1 and CDR2 from the germline V gene are SNHLY and FYNNEI.

This rearrangement joins TRBV5-4 to TRBJ1-4, with D possibly matching TRBD1 (5 bases). The V gene's germline CDR1 is SGHNT and CDR2 YYREEE (reference sequence). The V end was cut by 0 bases, the J end by 4 bases, with 10 bases between. The CDR3 spans 15 residues. The CDR3 is CASSLATGSNEKLFF. The CDR3 DNA follows: TGTGCCAGCAGCTTGGCCACAGGTAGTAATGAAAAACTGTTTTTT.

In this sample, this clone turned up once. The chain uses TRBV2 and TRBJ1-6; 9 bases map to TRBD1. J lost 9 bases, V lost 5 bases, and 11 bases had no gene match. Germline CDR1 is SNHLY and CDR2 is FYNNEI. This CDR3 region has 16 residues. CDR3 residues: CASSPSPGQGLSPLHF. The CDR3 nucleotides are TGTGCCAGCAGTCCCTCCCCGGGACAGGGCCTTTCACCCCTCCACTTT.

V usage is TRBV5-1 and J usage is TRBJ2-7; possibly TRBD2 for D (5 bases). CDR3 length: 14 amino acids. Germline loops: CDR1 SGHRS, CDR2 YFSETQ. Trimming left V 0 bases short and J 1 base short, with 8 bases between. In nucleotides, the CDR3 is TGCGCCAGCAGCTTGGCTTCGGGGTCCTACGAGCAGTACTTC. Its translation: CASSLASGSYEQYF. The full variable domain, rest sourced from reference TRBV5-1 and TRBJ2-7, is KAGVTQTPRYLIKTRGQQVTLSCSPISGHRSVSWYQQTPGQGLQFLFEYFSETQRNKGNFPGRFSGRQFSNSRSEMNVSTLELGDSALYLCASSLASGSYEQYFGPGTRLTVT.

This chain joins TRBV6-5 and TRBJ2-1; 8 bases are a match to TRBD2. Germline CDR1 is MNHEY and CDR2 is SVGAGI. The CDR3 is made up of 16 amino acids. V shed 0 bases and J 4 bases; nucleotides not matched to a gene: 5. The CDR3 reads CASSYSWRGAYNEQFF. The CDR3 DNA follows: TGTGCCAGCAGTTACTCGTGGCGGGGGGCTTACAATGAGCAGTTCTTC.

This CDR3 reads CASSTAVANYGYTF. CDR3 nucleotide sequence: TGTGCCAGCAGTACAGCGGTCGCTAACTATGGCTACACCTTC. V is TRBV2 and J is TRBJ1-2, with D uncertain. Trimming left V 5 bases short and J 0 bases short, with 10 bases between. Looked up from germline, CDR1 is SNHLY and CDR2 is FYNNEI. The CDR3 is made up of 14 amino acids.

The chain has TRBV28 and TRBJ2-7; D perhaps matches TRBD1 (6 bases). Germline V gene lookup returns CDR1 MDHEN and CDR2 SYDVKM. The CDR3 sequence is 13 residues long. V lost 1 base and J 4 bases, leaving 8 bases between the germline ends. CDR3 region: CASSLSQGYEQYF. The DNA for the CDR3 is TGTGCCAGCAGTTTATCACAGGGATACGAGCAGTACTTC.

V is TRBV5-1 and J is TRBJ2-1, with D perhaps matching TRBD1 (5 bases). The CDR3 extends over 13 amino acids. CDR1 is SGHRS, CDR2 YFSETQ, per germline. V lost 0 bases, J lost 7 bases, and 8 bases lay in between. CDR3 DNA: TGCGCCAGCAGCTTGGCAGGGTCAAATGAGCAGTTCTTC. As protein: CASSLAGSNEQFF.

The chain carries TRBV18 and TRBJ2-7, with D uncertain. This CDR3 is built from 14 residues. Germline-derived CDR1 and CDR2 are KGHSH and LQKENI. Trimming pared 3 bases from V and 2 bases from J, leaving 11 bases between. DNA for the CDR3: TGTGCCAGCTCACCGCCCGGGTCCCCCTACGAGCAGTACTTC. This sequence encodes CASSPPGSPYEQYF. The whole variable domain, filled in from reference TRBV18 and TRBJ2-7, reads NAGVMQNPRHLVRRRGQEARLRCSPMKGHSHVYWYRQLPEEGLKFMVYLQKENIIDESGMPKERFSAEFPKEGPSILRIQQVVRGDSAAYFCASSPPGSPYEQYFGPGTRLTVT.

The CDR3 reads CATSAQGLNQPQHF. CDR3 DNA sequence: TGTGCCACCAGCGCACAGGGGCTCAATCAGCCCCAGCATTTT. This chain connects TRBV15 to TRBJ1-5, with 7 bases matching TRBD1. The germline V gene has CDR1 LNHNV and CDR2 YYDKDF (reference sequence). Losses at the gene ends were 5 bases for V and 3 bases for J; bases not matched to a gene: 4. CDR3 size: 14 residues.

This chain uses TRBV7-9 with TRBJ1-2; no reliable D call. The CDR3 contains 15 residues. From germline, CDR1 is SEHNR and CDR2 FQNEAQ (reference sequence). The germline V and J ends were trimmed by 0 bases and 1 base, with 9 bases remaining between them. CDR3 residues: CASSLALALNYGYTF. Here the CDR3 DNA reads TGTGCCAGCAGCTTAGCGTTGGCCCTTAACTATGGCTACACCTTC.